Below are 26 T cell receptor beta chains sequenced from a single sample in a study of CD8 T cells in ankylosing spondylitis. Findings and limits, study-wide: Ankylosing spondylitis blood appeared to carry a characteristic TCR beta motif of under ten highly homologous variants.

No antigens are known for them. Each CDR3 protein gets one entry after TCRdb re-called the 5' RACE reads with MiXCR. This sample carries about 800,000 distinct CDR3 sequences, 12% of them seen once, and the ten largest clones take about 0.49%. Specimen: blood, either unsorted or a sorted T cell fraction (not recorded which). Receptor source: a male donor with ankylosing spondylitis.

The rearrangement links TRBV7-9 to TRBJ2-2, with a possible D match to TRBD1 (7 bases). The CDR3 consists of 17 residues. The V and J ends lost 5 bases and 0 bases respectively, with 16 bases between them. Germline CDR1 is SEHNR and CDR2 is FQNEAQ (reference sequence). CDR3 DNA sequence: TGTGCCAGCAGCCGTGGGCAGGGGGGAGCGAACACCGGGGAGCTGTTTTTT. Translated, it gives CASSRGQGGANTGELFF.

The V gene is TRBV12-3 or TRBV12-4, the J gene TRBJ2-7; a possible D gene is TRBD2 (6 bases). Trimming cost V 10 bases and J 3 bases, with 22 bases left between them. The CDR3 runs 15 residues. In nucleotides, the CDR3 is TGTGCCAACCCGAGGGTCGGGAGAAAGGGCTACGAGCAGTACTTC. Its protein product is CANPRVGRKGYEQYF.

This clonotype was detected a few times. The genes are TRBV20-1 and TRBJ2-7; TRBD2 agrees at 10 bases. Germline V gene lookup returns CDR1 DFQATT and CDR2 SNEGSKA (reference sequence). Trimming at V came to 3 bases and at J to 5 bases, leaving 10 bases not matched to a gene. This CDR3 is 15 amino acids long. The CDR3 nucleotides read TGCAGTGCTAGGCCTAGCGGGGGCCCCGGGGACGAGCAGTACTTC. The encoded protein is CSARPSGGPGDEQYF.

This clonotype showed up many times. This chain links TRBV7-2 with TRBJ2-5, with 9 nucleotides matching TRBD1. The germline gives CDR1 SGHTA, CDR2 FQGNSA. This CDR3 is built from 14 residues. J gave up 1 base and V 3 bases, and 0 bases lay outside the gene matches. CDR3 coding DNA: TGTGCCAGCAGCTTGACAGGGGGCCAAGAGACCCAGTACTTC. Protein: CASSLTGGQETQYF.

The genes are TRBV30 and TRBJ2-1; maybe TRBD2 (5 bases). Germline CDR1 GTSNPN, CDR2 SVGIG (reference sequence). Trimming shortened V by 2 bases and J by 2 bases, and 10 bases separated the two germline ends. The CDR3 sequence is 14 residues long. The CDR3: CAWSRGIPYNEQFF. Here the CDR3 DNA reads TGTGCCTGGAGTAGAGGGATCCCCTACAATGAGCAGTTCTTC.

This clonotype was counted ten times or more. V gene TRBV20-1 combines with J gene TRBJ1-5; unclear D gene. Germline V gene lookup returns CDR1 DFQATT and CDR2 SNEGSKA (reference sequence). V was shortened by 4 bases and J by 1 base, with 8 bases between the two germline ends. This CDR3 comprises 13 residues. The CDR3 reads CSATPPSNQPQHF. The DNA for the CDR3 is TGCAGTGCTACCCCCCCCAGCAATCAGCCCCAGCATTTT.

This clonotype was seen a handful of times. The gene calls are TRBV12-3 or TRBV12-4 and TRBJ2-5, with TRBD1 matching over 7 bases. V lost 2 bases to trimming and J lost 4 bases; unmatched junction nucleotides: 4. The CDR3 runs to 14 residues. CDR3 amino acids: CASSLMTGSETQYF. CDR3 nucleotides: TGTGCCAGCAGTTTAATGACAGGGTCAGAGACCCAGTACTTC.

The CDR3 reads CASSPPGRNNNEQFF. The CDR3 DNA reads TGTGCCAGCTCACCACCGGGACGGAACAACAATGAGCAGTTCTTC. The chain carries TRBV18 and TRBJ2-1; D might be TRBD1 or TRBD2, each matching 5 bases. Trimming pared 0 bases from V and 5 bases from J, leaving 11 bases between. The CDR3 consists of 15 residues. Looked up from germline, CDR1 is KGHSH and CDR2 is LQKENI.

This clonotype was seen ten or more times. The chain uses TRBV12-3 or TRBV12-4 and TRBJ2-7; D could derive from TRBD1 or TRBD2 (5 bases each). The CDR3 extends over 14 amino acids. The V and J ends lost 6 bases and 0 bases respectively, with 12 bases between them. CDR3 coding DNA: TGTGCCAGCAGGCTGGGGGTGAGCTCCTACGAGCAGTACTTC. This translates into CASRLGVSSYEQYF.

The chain recombines TRBV20-1 with TRBJ1-2, with no clear D. The CDR3 spans 13 residues. Between the trimmed V and J ends, which lost 3 bases and 4 bases, there was a span of 12 bases. Germline CDR1 reads DFQATT; CDR2 reads SNEGSKA (reference sequence). Written as DNA, the CDR3 is TGCAGTGCTAGGACCCAGCAAGCCTATGGCTACACCTTC. Amino acid sequence: CSARTQQAYGYTF.

The chain couples TRBV7-2 to TRBJ2-7, with D tentatively TRBD1 (7 bases). V gave up 5 bases and J gave up 2 bases, with 19 bases separating them. Germline CDR1 is SGHTA and CDR2 is FQGNSA. The CDR3 totals 16 residues. The CDR3 nucleotides are TGTGCCAGCAGCGACGGTCAGGGGGGCATGGCCTACGAGCAGTACTTC. It is translated as CASSDGQGGMAYEQYF. Variable domain in full (rest from reference TRBV7-2 and TRBJ2-7): GAGVSQSPSNKVTEKGKDVELRCDPISGHTALYWYRQSLGQGLEFLIYFQGNSAPDKSGLPSDRFSAERTGGSVSTLTIQRTQQEDSAVYLCASSDGQGGMAYEQYFGPGTRLTVT.

The rearrangement uses TRBV7-2 and TRBJ2-4, with 12 bases lining up with TRBD2. Germline V lookup: CDR1 SGHTA, CDR2 FQGNSA. The ends lost 3 bases at V and 1 base at J; junction bases unmatched: 1. The CDR3 loop spans 16 amino acids. In DNA form, the CDR3 reads TGTGCCAGCAGCTTCACTAGCGGGGGGGCCAAAAACATTCAGTACTTC. Its protein is CASSFTSGGAKNIQYF. Filled out from reference TRBV7-2 and TRBJ2-4, the complete variable domain reads GAGVSQSPSNKVTEKGKDVELRCDPISGHTALYWYRQSLGQGLEFLIYFQGNSAPDKSGLPSDRFSAERTGGSVSTLTIQRTQQEDSAVYLCASSFTSGGAKNIQYFGAGTRLSVL.

This clonotype was observed a few times. The chain employs TRBV20-1 and TRBJ2-7, with D tentatively TRBD1 (5 bases). There are 13 residues in the CDR3. Germline CDR1 DFQATT, CDR2 SNEGSKA (reference sequence). The V gene lost 2 bases and the J gene lost 3 bases, with 11 bases spanning the gap. The CDR3: CSARTTDLYEQYF. The CDR3 DNA sequence: TGCAGTGCTAGAACGACAGACCTCTACGAGCAGTACTTC.

The chain links TRBV6-5 to TRBJ1-4, with D hard to call. The V gene's germline CDR1 is MNHEY and CDR2 SVGAGI. The CDR3 has 15 amino acids. Trimming took 6 bases from V and 0 from J, leaving 11 bases between them. CDR3 nucleotides: TGTGCCAGCAGCGGTGACGCACCAACTAATGAAAAACTGTTTTTT. As protein: CASSGDAPTNEKLFF.

This clonotype was found a few times. This chain joins TRBV6-5 and TRBJ1-5, with D possibly matching TRBD1 (5 bases). The CDR3 has 14 amino acids. Trimming removed 2 bases at V and 4 bases at J, with 9 bases between. CDR1 and CDR2 (germline): MNHEY, SVGAGI. CDR3 amino acids: CASSYVRGNQPQHF. CDR3 sequence (DNA): TGTGCCAGCAGTTACGTAAGGGGAAATCAGCCCCAGCATTTT.

This clonotype has only a few counts. This chain links TRBV20-1 with TRBJ2-1; TRBD2 agrees at 13 bases. The trim removed 6 bases at V and 5 bases at J, leaving 7 bases unmatched. The length of the CDR3 is 15 residues. Germline V gene data show CDR1 as DFQATT and CDR2 as SNEGSKA (reference sequence). The CDR3 loop is CSAQSGTSGNNEQFF. In DNA form, the CDR3 reads TGCAGTGCACAATCCGGGACTAGCGGGAACAATGAGCAGTTCTTC.

This clonotype showed up just a few times. The rearrangement links TRBV20-1 to TRBJ2-1; D may match TRBD1 or TRBD2 (5 bases each). The length of the CDR3 is 14 residues. Trimming stripped 3 bases from V and 9 bases from J, with 18 bases between. Germline assignment: CDR1 DFQATT and CDR2 SNEGSKA (reference sequence). The CDR3 DNA follows: TGCAGTGCTAGCCCGGTGGCGAGGGGCCGTGAGCAGTTCTTC. The encoded protein is CSASPVARGREQFF.

This clonotype was recorded a few times. The rearrangement links TRBV5-1 to TRBJ2-1; possible D gene TRBD1, 6 bases. The CDR3 has 15 residues. CDR1 is SGHRS and CDR2 is YFSETQ in the germline V gene. Trimming took 3 bases from V and 14 from J, leaving 24 bases between them. The CDR3 spells CASSWGDRYQAGEFF. The CDR3 bases are TGCGCCAGCAGCTGGGGAGACAGGTATCAGGCCGGGGAGTTCTTC.

This chain connects TRBV7-6 to TRBJ2-7, with D possibly matching TRBD1 (6 bases). Deletions cut 0 bases from V and 1 base from J, with 16 bases between. Per germline, CDR1 SGHVS and CDR2 FNYEAQ. CDR3 length: 17 amino acids. The CDR3 loop reads CASSLASGIDRSYEQYF. Written as DNA, the CDR3 is TGTGCCAGCAGCTTAGCCTCGGGCATTGACAGGTCCTACGAGCAGTACTTC.

This clonotype appeared many times. The chain carries TRBV29-1 and TRBJ1-2; D perhaps matches TRBD1 (5 bases). From germline, CDR1 is SQVTM and CDR2 ANQGSEA. Trimming took 7 bases from V and 6 from J, leaving 18 bases between them. CDR3 length: 13 residues. The CDR3 spells CSAGQIGLHGYTF. The CDR3 DNA reads as TGCAGCGCTGGACAAATTGGACTCCATGGCTACACCTTC.

The chain recombines TRBV6-1 with TRBJ1-6, with 8 bases that match TRBD1. This CDR3 has 13 amino acids. CDR1 and CDR2 from the germline V gene are MNHNS and SASEGT. The V and J ends lost 8 bases and 8 bases, in that order; junction bases with no gene match: 5. This chain's CDR3 is CASVAGGHSPLHF. In nucleotides, the CDR3 is TGTGCCAGCGTCGCAGGGGGCCATTCACCCCTCCACTTT.

There are many counts of this clonotype. The genes are TRBV12-3 or TRBV12-4 and TRBJ2-1, with 7 bases fitting TRBD1. This CDR3 comprises 15 residues. J lost 1 base, V lost 7 bases, and 7 bases had no gene match. The CDR3 spells CASTLWGQSYNEQFF. Here the CDR3 DNA reads TGTGCCAGCACCCTGTGGGGACAGTCCTACAATGAGCAGTTCTTC.

This clonotype was observed many times. The chain uses TRBV20-1 and TRBJ2-3; 14 nucleotides match TRBD2. CDR3 size: 12 residues. Germline CDR1 DFQATT, CDR2 SNEGSKA (reference sequence). CDR3: CGLAGGTDTQYF. The CDR3 coding sequence is TGCGGACTAGCGGGAGGTACAGATACGCAGTATTTT.

The chain combines TRBV6-2 or TRBV6-3 with TRBJ2-7; weak D call: TRBD2 (6 bases). CDR3 size: 13 residues. Germline-derived CDR1 and CDR2 are MNHEY and SVGEGT. V lost 3 bases and J lost 6, with 12 bases in between. CDR3 bases: TGTGCCAGCAGTTATTCCGGGAGCGCCGAGCAGTACTTC. This sequence encodes CASSYSGSAEQYF.

This clonotype has a handful of counts. The V gene is TRBV28, the J gene TRBJ1-5, with a tentative D call TRBD1 (5 bases). Trimming stripped 5 bases from V and 14 bases from J, with 16 bases between. Germline CDR1 reads MDHEN; CDR2 reads SYDVKM. The CDR3 totals 12 residues. The CDR3 nucleotides read TGTGCCAGCAGTCCCGGGGCCAGGAGGGAGCATTTT. Its protein is CASSPGARREHF.

A few counts support this clonotype. This sequence joins TRBV7-2 and TRBJ2-7; unclear D gene. CDR1 SGHTA and CDR2 FQGNSA come from the germline V gene. The CDR3 consists of 13 residues. Trimming shortened V by 2 bases and J by 6 bases, and 11 bases separated the two germline ends. CDR3: CASSLTRPGEQYF. The CDR3 coding sequence is TGTGCCAGCAGCTTAACCCGGCCCGGCGAGCAGTACTTC.